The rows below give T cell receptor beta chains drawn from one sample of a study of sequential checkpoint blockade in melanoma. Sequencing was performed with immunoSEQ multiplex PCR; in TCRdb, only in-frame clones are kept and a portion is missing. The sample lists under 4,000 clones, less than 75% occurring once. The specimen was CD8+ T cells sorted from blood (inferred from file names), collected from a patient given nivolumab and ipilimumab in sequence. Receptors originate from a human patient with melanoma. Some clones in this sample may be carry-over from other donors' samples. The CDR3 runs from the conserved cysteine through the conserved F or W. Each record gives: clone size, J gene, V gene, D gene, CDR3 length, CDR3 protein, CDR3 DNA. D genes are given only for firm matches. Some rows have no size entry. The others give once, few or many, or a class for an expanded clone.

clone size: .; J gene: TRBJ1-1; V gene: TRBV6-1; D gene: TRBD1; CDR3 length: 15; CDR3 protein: CASSAPDRVDTEAFF; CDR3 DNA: TGTGCCAGCAGTGCGCCGGACAGGGTAGACACTGAAGCTTTCTTT
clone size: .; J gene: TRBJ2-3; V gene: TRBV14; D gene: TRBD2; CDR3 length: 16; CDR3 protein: CASSRTSGGAGDTQYF; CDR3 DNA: TGTGCCAGCAGCCGAACTAGCGGGGGGGCGGGAGATACGCAGTATTTT
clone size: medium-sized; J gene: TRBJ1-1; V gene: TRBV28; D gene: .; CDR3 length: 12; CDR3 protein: CASSLWETEAFF; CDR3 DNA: TGTGCCAGCAGTTTGTGGGAGACTGAAGCTTTCTTT
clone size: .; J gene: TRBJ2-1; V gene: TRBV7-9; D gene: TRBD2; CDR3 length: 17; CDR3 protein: CASSLRLAGGPYNEQFF; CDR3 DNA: TGTGCCAGCAGCCTGAGACTAGCGGGGGGCCCTTACAATGAGCAGTTCTTC
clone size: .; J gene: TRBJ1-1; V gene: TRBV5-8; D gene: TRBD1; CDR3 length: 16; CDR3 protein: CASSLYGTGGRTEAFF; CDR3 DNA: TGTGCCAGCAGCTTGTACGGGACAGGGGGTCGAACTGAAGCTTTCTTT
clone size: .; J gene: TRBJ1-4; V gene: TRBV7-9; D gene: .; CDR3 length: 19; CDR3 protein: CASSLGPGFPGATNEKLFF; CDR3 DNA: TGTGCCAGCAGCTTAGGGCCGGGCTTCCCGGGGGCAACTAATGAAAAACTGTTTTTT
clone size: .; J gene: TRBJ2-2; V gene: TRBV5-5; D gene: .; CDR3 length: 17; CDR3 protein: CASSLSWRDLNTGELFF; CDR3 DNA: TGTGCCAGCAGCTTGTCGTGGAGAGACCTGAACACCGGGGAGCTGTTTTTT
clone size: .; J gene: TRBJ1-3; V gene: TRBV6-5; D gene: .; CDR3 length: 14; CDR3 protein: CASSWEGAGNTIYF; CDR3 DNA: TGTGCCAGCAGTTGGGAGGGAGCTGGAAACACCATATATTTT
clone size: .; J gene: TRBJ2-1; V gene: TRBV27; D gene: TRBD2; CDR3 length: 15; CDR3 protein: CASSLTSGAYNEQLF; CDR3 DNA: TGTGCCAGCAGTCTAACTAGCGGGGCCTACAATGAGCAGCTCTTC
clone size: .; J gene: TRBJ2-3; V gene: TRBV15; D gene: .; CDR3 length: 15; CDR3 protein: CATSSTGYRTDTQYF; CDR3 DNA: TGTGCCACCAGCAGCACAGGGTATCGCACAGATACGCAGTATTTT
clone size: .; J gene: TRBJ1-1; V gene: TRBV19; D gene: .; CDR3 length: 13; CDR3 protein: CASSRGRDTEAFF; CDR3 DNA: TGTGCCAGTAGTAGGGGCCGGGACACTGAAGCTTTCTTT
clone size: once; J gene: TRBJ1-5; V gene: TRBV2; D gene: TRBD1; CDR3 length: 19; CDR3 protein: CASSDPVSGTGDRNQPQHF; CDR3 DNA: TGTGCCAGCAGTGATCCTGTGAGTGGGACAGGGGATCGCAATCAGCCCCAGCATTTT
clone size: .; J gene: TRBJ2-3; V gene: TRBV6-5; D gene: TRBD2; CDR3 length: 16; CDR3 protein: CASSYSGGYSTDTQYF; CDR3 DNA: TGTGCCAGCAGTTACTCGGGGGGGTATAGCACAGATACGCAGTATTTT
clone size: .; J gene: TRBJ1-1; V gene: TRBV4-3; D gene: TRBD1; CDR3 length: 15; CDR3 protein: CASSQRDRVGTEAFF; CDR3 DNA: TGCGCCAGCAGCCAGAGGGACAGGGTGGGCACTGAAGCTTTCTTT
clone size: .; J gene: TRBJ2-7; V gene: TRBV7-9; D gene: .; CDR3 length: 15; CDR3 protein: CASSSQGPASYEQYF; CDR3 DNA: TGTGCCAGCAGCTCCCAGGGTCCAGCGTCCTACGAGCAGTACTTC
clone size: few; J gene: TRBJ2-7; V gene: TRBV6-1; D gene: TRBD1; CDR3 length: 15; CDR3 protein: CASSEPGQGSYEQYF; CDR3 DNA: TGTGCCAGCAGCGAACCGGGACAGGGGTCCTACGAGCAGTACTTC
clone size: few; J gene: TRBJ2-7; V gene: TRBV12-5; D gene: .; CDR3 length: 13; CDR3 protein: CASGLDSSYEQYF; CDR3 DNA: TGTGCTAGTGGTTTGGATAGTTCCTACGAGCAGTACTTC
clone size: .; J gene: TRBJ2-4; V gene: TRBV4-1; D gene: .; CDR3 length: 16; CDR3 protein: CASSQATGRAKNIQYF; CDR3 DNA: TGCGCCAGCAGCCAGGCGACAGGGAGGGCCAAAAACATTCAGTACTTC
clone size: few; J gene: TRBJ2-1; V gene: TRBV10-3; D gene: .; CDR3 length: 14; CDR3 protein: CAISEGSTGRAQFF; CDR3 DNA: TGTGCCATCAGTGAAGGGTCGACGGGAAGGGCGCAGTTCTTC
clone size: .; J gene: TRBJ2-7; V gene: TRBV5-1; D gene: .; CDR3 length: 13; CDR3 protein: CASSLVSSYEQYF; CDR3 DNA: TGCGCCAGCAGTTTAGTAAGTTCCTACGAGCAGTACTTC
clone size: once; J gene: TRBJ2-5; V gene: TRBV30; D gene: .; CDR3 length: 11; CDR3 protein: CAWTRSETQYF; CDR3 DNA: TGTGCCTGGACCAGGTCCGAGACCCAGTACTTC
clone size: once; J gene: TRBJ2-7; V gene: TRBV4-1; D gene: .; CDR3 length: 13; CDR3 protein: CASSQGTLWEQYF; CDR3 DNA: TGCGCCAGCAGCCAAGGGACACTCTGGGAGCAGTACTTC
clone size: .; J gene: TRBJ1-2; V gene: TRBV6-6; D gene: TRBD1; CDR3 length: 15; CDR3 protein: CASSPQTGAAYGYTF; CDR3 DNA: TGTGCCAGCAGTCCCCAGACAGGGGCGGCCTATGGCTACACCTTC
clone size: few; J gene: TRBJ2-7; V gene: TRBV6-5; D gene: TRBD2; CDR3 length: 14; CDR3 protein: CAIKRGDNFYEQYF; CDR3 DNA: TGTGCCATCAAGCGGGGGGACAACTTCTACGAGCAGTACTTC
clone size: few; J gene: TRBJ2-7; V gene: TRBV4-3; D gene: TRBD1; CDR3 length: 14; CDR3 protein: CASSLGTGRHEQYF; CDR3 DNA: TGCGCCAGCAGCCTCGGGACAGGGCGTCACGAGCAGTACTTC
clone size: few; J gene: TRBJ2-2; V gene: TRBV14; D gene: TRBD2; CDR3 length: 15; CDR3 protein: CASSQDGGVTGELFF; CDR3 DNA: TGTGCCAGCAGCCAAGATGGGGGGGTCACCGGGGAGCTGTTTTTT
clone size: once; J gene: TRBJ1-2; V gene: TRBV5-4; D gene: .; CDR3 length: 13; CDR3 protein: CASTTRALDGYTF; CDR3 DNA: TGTGCCAGCACCACGCGGGCCCTTGATGGCTACACCTTC
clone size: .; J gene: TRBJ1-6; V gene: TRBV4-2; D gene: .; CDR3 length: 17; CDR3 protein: CASSQEDSRFYNSPLHF; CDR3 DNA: TGTGCCAGCAGCCAAGAGGACAGTCGGTTTTATAATTCACCCCTCCACTTT
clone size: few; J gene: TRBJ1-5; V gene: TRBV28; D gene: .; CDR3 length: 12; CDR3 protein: CASSYPYQPQHF; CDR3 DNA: TGTGCCAGCAGCTATCCTTATCAGCCCCAGCATTTT
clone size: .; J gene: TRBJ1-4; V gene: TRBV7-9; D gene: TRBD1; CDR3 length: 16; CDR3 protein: CASSLLGQGRYEKLFF; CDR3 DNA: TGTGCCAGCAGCCTGCTCGGACAGGGGCGATATGAAAAACTGTTTTTT
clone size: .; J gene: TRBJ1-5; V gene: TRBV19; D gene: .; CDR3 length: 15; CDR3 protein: CASSMAHYSNQPQHF; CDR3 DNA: TGTGCCAGTAGTATGGCACATTATAGCAATCAGCCCCAGCATTTT
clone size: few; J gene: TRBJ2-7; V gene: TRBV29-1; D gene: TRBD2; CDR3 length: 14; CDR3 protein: CSVAGLAGGYEQYF; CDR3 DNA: TGCAGCGTCGCGGGACTAGCGGGGGGTTACGAGCAGTACTTC
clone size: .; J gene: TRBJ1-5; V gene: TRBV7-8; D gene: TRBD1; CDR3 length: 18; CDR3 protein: CASSLGPREDRGNQPQHF; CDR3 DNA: TGTGCCAGCAGCTTAGGACCCAGAGAAGACAGGGGGAATCAGCCCCAGCATTTT
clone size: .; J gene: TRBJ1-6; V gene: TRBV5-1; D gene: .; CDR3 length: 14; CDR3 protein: CASSRKGANSPLHF; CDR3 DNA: TGCGCCAGCAGCCGAAAAGGGGCTAATTCACCCCTCCACTTT
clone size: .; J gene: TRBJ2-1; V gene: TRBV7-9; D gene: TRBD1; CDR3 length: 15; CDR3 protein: CASSRPGQGANEQFF; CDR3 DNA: TGTGCCAGCAGCCGTCCGGGACAGGGGGCCAATGAGCAGTTCTTC
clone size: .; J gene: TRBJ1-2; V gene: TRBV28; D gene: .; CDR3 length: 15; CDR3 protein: CASSFLLTGRNGYTF; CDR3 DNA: TGTGCCAGCAGTTTTCTTTTAACAGGGCGGAATGGCTACACCTTC
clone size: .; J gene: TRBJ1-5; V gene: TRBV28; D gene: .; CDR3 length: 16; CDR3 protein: CASSPFWGEGNQPQHF; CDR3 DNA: TGTGCCAGCAGTCCCTTCTGGGGGGAGGGCAATCAGCCCCAGCATTTT
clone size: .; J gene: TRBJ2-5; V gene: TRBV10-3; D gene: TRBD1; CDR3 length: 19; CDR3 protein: CAISFHPRRGQGAQETQYF; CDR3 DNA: TGTGCCATCAGTTTCCACCCTCGGCGGGGACAGGGGGCCCAAGAGACCCAGTACTTC
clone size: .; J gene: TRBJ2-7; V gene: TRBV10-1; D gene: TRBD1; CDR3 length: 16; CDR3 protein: CASSPDRGPYSYEQYF; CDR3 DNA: TGCGCCAGCAGCCCGGACAGGGGACCCTACTCCTACGAGCAGTACTTC
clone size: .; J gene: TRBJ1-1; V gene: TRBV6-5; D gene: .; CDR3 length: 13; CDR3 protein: CASTITGNTEAFF; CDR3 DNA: TGTGCCAGCACCATCACAGGGAACACTGAAGCTTTCTTT
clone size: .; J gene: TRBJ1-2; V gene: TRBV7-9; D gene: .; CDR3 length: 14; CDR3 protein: CASRGGSSDYGYTF; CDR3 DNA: TGTGCCAGCAGGGGGGGGTCCTCTGACTATGGCTACACCTTC